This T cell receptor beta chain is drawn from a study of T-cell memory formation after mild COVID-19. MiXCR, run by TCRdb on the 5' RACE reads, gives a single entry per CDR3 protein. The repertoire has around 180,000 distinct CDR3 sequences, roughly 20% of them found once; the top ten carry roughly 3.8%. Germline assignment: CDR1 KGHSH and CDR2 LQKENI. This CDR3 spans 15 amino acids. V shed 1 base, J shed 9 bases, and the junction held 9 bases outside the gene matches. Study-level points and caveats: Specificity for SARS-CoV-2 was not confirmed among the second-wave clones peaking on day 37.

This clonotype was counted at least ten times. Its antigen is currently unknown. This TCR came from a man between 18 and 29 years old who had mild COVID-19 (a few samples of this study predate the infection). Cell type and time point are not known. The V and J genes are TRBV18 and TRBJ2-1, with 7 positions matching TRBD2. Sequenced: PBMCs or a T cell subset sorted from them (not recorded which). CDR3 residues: CASSPRRALAGEQFF. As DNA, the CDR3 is TGTGCCAGCTCACCACGTCGGGCGTTAGCGGGTGAGCAGTTCTTC.